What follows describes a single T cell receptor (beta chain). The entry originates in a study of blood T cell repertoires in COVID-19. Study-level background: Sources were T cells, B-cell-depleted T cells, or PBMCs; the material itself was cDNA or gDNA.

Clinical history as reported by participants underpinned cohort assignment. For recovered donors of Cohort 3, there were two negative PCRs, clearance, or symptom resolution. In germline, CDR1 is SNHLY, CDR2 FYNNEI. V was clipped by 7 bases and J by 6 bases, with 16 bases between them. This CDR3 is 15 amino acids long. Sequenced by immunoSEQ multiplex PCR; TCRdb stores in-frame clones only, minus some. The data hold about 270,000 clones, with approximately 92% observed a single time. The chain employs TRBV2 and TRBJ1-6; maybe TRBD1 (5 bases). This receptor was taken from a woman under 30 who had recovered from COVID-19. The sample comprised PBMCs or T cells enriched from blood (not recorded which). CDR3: CASTPGRWGNSPLHF. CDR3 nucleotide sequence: TGTGCCAGCACCCCAGGGCGATGGGGTAATTCACCCCTCCACTTT.